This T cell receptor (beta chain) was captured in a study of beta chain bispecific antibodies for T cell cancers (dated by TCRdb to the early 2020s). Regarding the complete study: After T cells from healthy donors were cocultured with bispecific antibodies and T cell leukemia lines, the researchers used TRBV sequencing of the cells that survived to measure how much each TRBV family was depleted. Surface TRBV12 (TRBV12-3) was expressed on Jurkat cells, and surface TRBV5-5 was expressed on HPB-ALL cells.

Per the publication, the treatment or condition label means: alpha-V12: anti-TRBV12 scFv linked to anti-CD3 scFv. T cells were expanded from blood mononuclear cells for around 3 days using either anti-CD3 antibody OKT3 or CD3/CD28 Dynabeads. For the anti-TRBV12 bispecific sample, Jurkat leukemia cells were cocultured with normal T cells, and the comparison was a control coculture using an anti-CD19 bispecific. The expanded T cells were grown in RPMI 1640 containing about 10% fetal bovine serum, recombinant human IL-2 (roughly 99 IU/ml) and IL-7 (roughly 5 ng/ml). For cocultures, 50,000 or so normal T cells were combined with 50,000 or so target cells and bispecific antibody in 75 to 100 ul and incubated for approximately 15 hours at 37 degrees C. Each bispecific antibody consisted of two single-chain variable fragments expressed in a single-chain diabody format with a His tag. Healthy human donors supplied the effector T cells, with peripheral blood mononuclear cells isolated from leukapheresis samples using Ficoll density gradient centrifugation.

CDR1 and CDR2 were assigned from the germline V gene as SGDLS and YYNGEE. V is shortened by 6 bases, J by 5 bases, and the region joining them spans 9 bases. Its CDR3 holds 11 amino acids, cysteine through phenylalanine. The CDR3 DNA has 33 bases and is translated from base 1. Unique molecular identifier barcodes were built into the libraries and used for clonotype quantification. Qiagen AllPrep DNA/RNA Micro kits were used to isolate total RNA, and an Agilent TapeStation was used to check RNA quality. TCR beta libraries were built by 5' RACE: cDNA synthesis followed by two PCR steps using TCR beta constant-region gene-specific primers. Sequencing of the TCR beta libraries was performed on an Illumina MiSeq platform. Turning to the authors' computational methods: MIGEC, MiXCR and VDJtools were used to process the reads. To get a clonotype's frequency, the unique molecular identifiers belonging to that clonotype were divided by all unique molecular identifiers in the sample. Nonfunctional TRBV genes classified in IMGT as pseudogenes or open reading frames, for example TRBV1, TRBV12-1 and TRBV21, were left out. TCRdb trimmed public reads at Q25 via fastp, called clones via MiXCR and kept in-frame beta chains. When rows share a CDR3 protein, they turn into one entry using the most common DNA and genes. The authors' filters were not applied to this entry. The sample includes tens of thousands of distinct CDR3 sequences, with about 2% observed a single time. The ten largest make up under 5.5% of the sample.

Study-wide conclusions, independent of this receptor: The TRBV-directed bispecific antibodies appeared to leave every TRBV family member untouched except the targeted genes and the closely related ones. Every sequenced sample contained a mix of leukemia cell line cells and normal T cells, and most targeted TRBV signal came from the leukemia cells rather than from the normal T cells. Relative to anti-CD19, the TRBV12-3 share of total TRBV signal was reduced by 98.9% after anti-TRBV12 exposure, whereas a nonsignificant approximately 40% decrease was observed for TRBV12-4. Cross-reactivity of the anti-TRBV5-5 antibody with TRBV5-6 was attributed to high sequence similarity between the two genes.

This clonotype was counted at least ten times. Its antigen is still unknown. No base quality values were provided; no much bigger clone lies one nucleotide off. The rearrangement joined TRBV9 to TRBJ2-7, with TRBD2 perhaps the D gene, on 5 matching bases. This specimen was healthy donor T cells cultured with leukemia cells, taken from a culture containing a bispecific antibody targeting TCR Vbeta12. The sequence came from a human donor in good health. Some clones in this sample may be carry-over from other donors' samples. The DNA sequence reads TGTGCCAGCACTGAGGAGGACGAGCAGTACTTC. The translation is CASTEEDEQYF.